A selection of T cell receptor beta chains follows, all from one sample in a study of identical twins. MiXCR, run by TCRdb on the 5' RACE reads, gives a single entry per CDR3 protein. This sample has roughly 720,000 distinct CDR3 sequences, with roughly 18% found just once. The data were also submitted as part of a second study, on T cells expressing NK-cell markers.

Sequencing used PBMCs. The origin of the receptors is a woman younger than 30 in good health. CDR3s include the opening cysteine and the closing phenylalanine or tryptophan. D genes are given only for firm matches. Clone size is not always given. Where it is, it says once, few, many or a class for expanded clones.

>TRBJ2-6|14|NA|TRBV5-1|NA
CASRVSSGANVLTF
TGCGCCAGCAGGGTGTCCTCTGGGGCCAACGTCCTGACTTTC
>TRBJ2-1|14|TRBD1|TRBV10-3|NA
CAIGPGQGHNEQFF
TGTGCCATCGGTCCGGGACAGGGACACAATGAGCAGTTCTTC
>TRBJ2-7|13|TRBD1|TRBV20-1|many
CSARGQVDYEQYF
TGCAGTGCTAGGGGACAGGTGGATTACGAGCAGTACTTC
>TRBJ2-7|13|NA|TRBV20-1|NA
CSARLIATYEQYF
TGCAGTGCTAGACTTATCGCTACCTACGAGCAGTACTTC
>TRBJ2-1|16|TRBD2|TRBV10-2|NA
CASSELGTKKGNEQFF
TGCGCCAGCAGTGAGTTAGGGACTAAGAAGGGAAATGAGCAGTTCTTC
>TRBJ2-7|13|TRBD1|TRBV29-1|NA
CSIRQGTDYEQYF
TGCAGCATACGACAGGGGACAGACTACGAGCAGTACTTC
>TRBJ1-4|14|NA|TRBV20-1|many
CSARSGSTNEKLFF
TGCAGTGCTAGGTCGGGTTCAACTAATGAAAAACTGTTTTTT
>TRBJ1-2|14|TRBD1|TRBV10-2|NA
CASKRGGGNYGYTF
TGCGCCAGCAAGCGAGGGGGCGGCAACTATGGCTACACCTTC
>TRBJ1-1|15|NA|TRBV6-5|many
CASSYPTQFGTEAFF
TGTGCCAGCAGTTACCCGACCCAGTTCGGCACTGAAGCTTTCTTT
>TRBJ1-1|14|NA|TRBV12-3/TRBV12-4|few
CASSLTVWDTEAFF
TGTGCCAGCAGTTTGACGGTGTGGGACACTGAAGCTTTCTTT
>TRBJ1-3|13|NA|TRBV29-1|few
CSVEVGGGNTIYF
TGCAGCGTTGAAGTGGGAGGTGGAAACACCATATATTTT
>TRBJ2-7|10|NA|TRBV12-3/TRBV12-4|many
CASRPYEQYF
TGTGCCAGCAGGCCCTACGAGCAGTACTTC
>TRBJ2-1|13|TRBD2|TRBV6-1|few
CASRISGRNEQFF
TGTGCCAGCAGAATAAGCGGGAGGAATGAGCAGTTCTTC
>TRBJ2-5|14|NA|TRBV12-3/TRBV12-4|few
CASSPQGPPETQYF
TGTGCCAGCAGTCCTCAGGGGCCCCCGGAGACCCAGTACTTC
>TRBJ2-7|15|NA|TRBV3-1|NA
CASCSNPGYSYEQYF
TGTGCCTCCTGCTCCAATCCCGGCTACTCCTACGAGCAGTACTTC
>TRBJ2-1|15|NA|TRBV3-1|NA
CATSSPGVTENEQFF
TGTGCCACCAGCTCCCCGGGCGTCACAGAGAATGAGCAGTTCTTC
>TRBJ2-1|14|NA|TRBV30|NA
CAWSRPSSYNEQFF
TGTGCCTGGAGTCGCCCGAGCTCCTACAATGAGCAGTTCTTC